A single TCR beta chain is shown here with its context. The data derive from a study of shared clonotypes between healthy human individuals. Splitting of CD4+ cells produced CD45RA+ naive and CD45RA-negative memory subsets. V was cut by 5 bases and J by 1 base, with 14 bases left in between. The CDR3 has 15 amino acids. Germline V gene lookup returns CDR1 MDHEN and CDR2 SYDVKM. Around 220 ng DNA, about 28,000 T cell genomes, went into each sorted-subset replicate PCR. Method: immunoSEQ multiplex PCR; TCRdb's copy keeps in-frame clones and lacks some. This table holds 2 million to 2.5 million clones, just over 90% found once.

The chain links TRBV28 to TRBJ2-5, with D perhaps being TRBD1 or TRBD2 (5 bases each). Sequencing used naive CD4+ T cells from PBMCs. As for subset: CD45RA+ positively selected. This TCR was sampled from a man younger than 35 in good health. Some clones in this sample may be carry-over from other donors' samples. The CDR3 DNA reads as TGTGCCAGCAGTGACACTGCCGGGACCCAAGAGACCCAGTACTTC. Translating gives CASSDTAGTQETQYF.